Listed below are T cell receptor beta chains from one sample, sequenced in a study of blood T cell repertoires in COVID-19. Libraries were prepared by immunoSEQ multiplex PCR; TCRdb keeps only in-frame clonotypes and omits some of them. Here the sample spans under 400,000 clones, almost 90% being singletons. Sample: peripheral blood. The receptors shown here come from a young man with active or convalescent COVID-19. CDR3s include the opening cysteine and the closing phenylalanine or tryptophan. The D gene is left open where the match is weak. Clone size is not always given. Where it is, it says once, few, many or a class for expanded clones.

v_gene,d_gene,j_gene,abundance,CDR3nt,CDR3aa
TRBV27,.,TRBJ1-1,.,TGTGCCAGCCGAAGGAGTGCTGAAGCTTTCTTT,CASRRSAEAFF
TRBV5-6,.,TRBJ1-5,.,TGTGCCAGCAGCTTTTTTTCAGGGGACAATCAGCCCCAGCATTTT,CASSFFSGDNQPQHF
TRBV9,.,TRBJ2-2,.,TGTGCCAGCAGCGTAGTAGGGGGGGCTGGTACCGGGGAGCTGTTTTTT,CASSVVGGAGTGELFF
TRBV5-1,TRBD2,TRBJ2-3,few,TGCGCCAGCAGCTTGGCCGGTCTAGCGGGAGGGATAGATACGCAGTATTTT,CASSLAGLAGGIDTQYF
TRBV7-3,.,TRBJ1-1,.,TGTGCCAGCAGCTTAGGGGCGAACACTGAAGCTTTCTTT,CASSLGANTEAFF
TRBV4-2,.,TRBJ1-5,.,TGTGCCAGCAGCCAAGTTTCACAGGGAGGGAATCAGCCCCAGCATTTT,CASSQVSQGGNQPQHF
TRBV27,.,TRBJ2-2,.,TGTGCCAGCAGCATAGCGGCCGGGGAGCTGTTTTTT,CASSIAAGELFF
TRBV7-9,TRBD1,TRBJ2-7,.,TGTGCCAGCAGCTCAACAAACAGGGGGCCTAACGACGAGCAGTACTTC,CASSSTNRGPNDEQYF
TRBV6-2/TRBV6-3,.,TRBJ1-6,once,TGTGCCAGCAGCCCTGATGCGGGTTCACCCCTCCACTTT,CASSPDAGSPLHF
TRBV27,TRBD2,TRBJ2-3,.,TGTGCCAGCAGTTTGTCTAGCGGGAGCACAGATACGCAGTATTTT,CASSLSSGSTDTQYF
TRBV7-2,TRBD1,TRBJ1-5,.,TGTGCCAGCAGCCCGGGGACAGGGGGCAATCAGCCCCAGCATTTT,CASSPGTGGNQPQHF
TRBV28,TRBD1,TRBJ1-2,.,TGTGCCAGCAGCGAGACAGGGCTACCTGGCTACACCTTC,CASSETGLPGYTF
TRBV7-9,TRBD2,TRBJ2-5,.,TGTGCCGGAACTAGCGGTGCCCAAGAGACCCAGTACTTC,CAGTSGAQETQYF
TRBV19,TRBD1,TRBJ1-5,.,TGTGCCAGTAGCCCGACAGGGTATAGCAATCAGCCCCAGCATTTT,CASSPTGYSNQPQHF
TRBV6-2/TRBV6-3,.,TRBJ2-2,.,TGTGCCAGCAGTTACTCACGGACAGATGGGTACGCGAACACCGGGGAGCTGTTTTTT,CASSYSRTDGYANTGELFF
TRBV6-4,.,TRBJ1-3,.,TGTGCCAGCAGTGACCTGGGGGAGGGAATAGGAAACACCATATATTTT,CASSDLGEGIGNTIYF
TRBV2,TRBD1,TRBJ1-2,.,TGTGCCAGCAGGGAGACGACAGGGGGCACCTATGGCTACACCTTC,CASRETTGGTYGYTF